This TCR beta chain was retrieved from a study of blood T cell repertoires in COVID-19. Deletions cut 4 bases from V and 5 bases from J, with 14 bases between. The CDR3 loop spans 15 amino acids. Germline values: CDR1 MNHEY, CDR2 SMNVEV (reference sequence). The data were produced by immunoSEQ multiplex PCR, yet TCRdb's version contains in-frame clones alone and is incomplete. The table has 90,000 to 120,000 clones, approximately 85% seen once. The specimen sequenced was peripheral blood. This receptor was identified in a man between 60 and 70 years old with acute or convalescent COVID-19. The chain couples TRBV27 to TRBJ2-2; no clear D. In nucleotides, the CDR3 is TGTGCCAGCAGTTCCACCCATTCGAGTACCGGGGAGCTGTTTTTT. Protein product: CASSSTHSSTGELFF.